A selection of T cell receptor beta chains follows, all from one sample in a study of blood T cell repertoires in COVID-19. TCRdb's table, derived via immunoSEQ multiplex PCR, lists solely in-frame clones and lacks some. The sample includes 110,000 to 150,000 clones, almost 85% seen only once; the top ten take about 3.2%. Specimen: peripheral blood. The receptors were gathered from a man in his forties or fifties with acute or convalescent COVID-19. Each CDR3 is given with its conserved first and last residue.

v_call: TRBV18; j_call: TRBJ1-3; cdr3_aa: CASSQGQNSGNTIYF
v_call: TRBV6-2/TRBV6-3; j_call: TRBJ2-1; cdr3_aa: CASSYEGQGFNEQFF
v_call: TRBV5-8; j_call: TRBJ1-5; cdr3_aa: CASSLARRSYSNQPQHF
v_call: TRBV21-1; j_call: TRBJ1-2; cdr3_aa: CASSARQGGNEGYTF
v_call: TRBV9; j_call: TRBJ1-6; cdr3_aa: CASSVEVVRGSPLHF
v_call: TRBV5-1; j_call: TRBJ1-2; cdr3_aa: CASSSGTVQDYGYTF
v_call: TRBV10-3; j_call: TRBJ2-1; cdr3_aa: CAVRQGAAYNEQFF
v_call: TRBV18; j_call: TRBJ2-7; cdr3_aa: CASSPLNGDYEQYF
v_call: TRBV29-1; j_call: TRBJ2-1; cdr3_aa: CSVDGKGTISYNEQFF
v_call: TRBV2; j_call: TRBJ1-1; cdr3_aa: CASSERGPTEAFF
v_call: TRBV7-2; j_call: TRBJ2-7; cdr3_aa: CASSLADSYEQYF
v_call: TRBV30; j_call: TRBJ1-1; cdr3_aa: CAWRRTGQGFTEAFF
v_call: TRBV9; j_call: TRBJ1-1; cdr3_aa: CASSQERGTEAFF
v_call: TRBV2; j_call: TRBJ2-7; cdr3_aa: CASEKTGTGGYEQYF
v_call: TRBV19; j_call: TRBJ1-2; cdr3_aa: CASTSGGYGYTF
v_call: TRBV7-2; j_call: TRBJ2-7; cdr3_aa: CASSLRTGRAHEQYF
v_call: TRBV6-5; j_call: TRBJ2-1; cdr3_aa: CASSYSVPYYNEQFF
v_call: TRBV7-3; j_call: TRBJ2-5; cdr3_aa: CASSPSGNQETQYF
v_call: TRBV11-2; j_call: TRBJ2-1; cdr3_aa: CASSSLRAGSYNEQFF
v_call: TRBV5-1; j_call: TRBJ2-5; cdr3_aa: CASSLGASQETQYF
v_call: TRBV5-5; j_call: TRBJ1-5; cdr3_aa: CASSLERAGDQPQHF
v_call: TRBV11-2; j_call: TRBJ2-7; cdr3_aa: CASSLDTVTYEQYF
v_call: TRBV19; j_call: TRBJ2-3; cdr3_aa: CASSIRSGDTDTQYF
v_call: TRBV4-1; j_call: TRBJ1-6; cdr3_aa: CASSNLPGQGNSPLHF
v_call: TRBV6-5; j_call: TRBJ2-7; cdr3_aa: CASSLGLKGGEQYF
v_call: TRBV7-9; j_call: TRBJ2-5; cdr3_aa: CASSLRTASGTQYF
v_call: TRBV28; j_call: TRBJ1-2; cdr3_aa: CASSFPGSNGYTF